Each of the 32 T cell receptor beta chains below was sequenced from the same sample in a study of T cell responses to AZD1222 COVID-19 vaccine. The method was immunoSEQ multiplex PCR; TCRdb's version includes in-frame clones alone and lacks a portion of them. The sample lists fewer than 150,000 clones; about 88% were seen once. The sample consisted of peripheral blood, taken 28 days after the second AZD1222 dose. These receptors came from an adult who received the AZD1222 COVID-19 vaccine.

This clone was seen a single time. V is TRBV6-1 and J is TRBJ1-5; D call uncertain. CDR1 is MNHNS and CDR2 is SASEGT in the germline V gene. The germline V and J ends were trimmed by 2 bases and 9 bases, with 14 bases remaining between them. The length of the CDR3 is 14 residues. The CDR3 loop is CASSETDSTRPQHF. The CDR3 DNA reads as TGTGCCAGCAGTGAAACAGACTCCACTAGGCCCCAGCATTTT.

This rearrangement joins TRBV30 to TRBJ2-5, with D tentatively TRBD1 or TRBD2 (5 bases each). This CDR3 contains 13 residues. Trimming took off 8 bases at V and 2 bases at J, with 15 bases between the two ends. Germline V lookup: CDR1 GTSNPN, CDR2 SVGIG (reference sequence). The CDR3 DNA reads as TGTGCCCGCGAGGGGACGGGGCAAGAGACCCAGTACTTC. Translation: CAREGTGQETQYF.

The rearrangement links TRBV5-1 to TRBJ2-2; D not resolved. V was shortened by 1 base and J by 2 bases, with 9 bases between the two germline ends. The CDR3 totals 15 residues. Germline CDR1 is SGHRS and CDR2 is YFSETQ. The CDR3 bases are TGCGCCAGCAGCTTGAGGGCACCTAACACCGGGGAGCTGTTTTTT. It translates to CASSLRAPNTGELFF.

The count of this clone is one. V is TRBV7-2 and J is TRBJ1-2; 8 nucleotides line up with TRBD1. Germline V gene lookup returns CDR1 SGHTA and CDR2 FQGNSA. V shed 1 base and J 7 bases; nucleotides not matched to a gene: 11. The CDR3 has 16 residues. The CDR3 region is CASSLEGSGGVSGYTF. In DNA, the CDR3 is TGTGCCAGCAGCTTAGAAGGCTCAGGGGGCGTGAGTGGCTACACCTTC.

The V gene is TRBV6-6, the J gene TRBJ2-5; D might be TRBD1 (6 bases). V lost 5 bases and J lost 0, with 10 bases in between. The CDR3 totals 14 residues. The germline CDR1 and CDR2 sequences are MNHNY and SVGAGI (reference sequence). The CDR3 region has the DNA TGTGCCAGCAGTCGCACAGGGTACCAAGAGACCCAGTACTTC. As protein: CASSRTGYQETQYF.

The chain combines TRBV2 with TRBJ1-2, with D possibly TRBD1 on 6 matching bases. Germline assignment: CDR1 SNHLY and CDR2 FYNNEI. This CDR3 region has 17 residues. The germline V and J ends were trimmed by 6 bases and 1 base, with 21 bases remaining between them. The CDR3 DNA reads as TGTGCCAGCAGGAAGTCCCTTGCAGGGGACGTTAACTATGGCTACACCTTC. It codes for CASRKSLAGDVNYGYTF.

This rearrangement joins TRBV10-3 to TRBJ2-1, with 7 bases matching TRBD1. The junction had 5 bases not matched to a gene; V was cut back by 8 bases and J by 4 bases. Germline loops: CDR1 ENHRY, CDR2 SYGVKD. This CDR3 spans 13 amino acids. The CDR3 here is CAISGQVYNEQFF. As DNA, the CDR3 is TGTGCCATCTCAGGACAGGTTTACAATGAGCAGTTCTTC.

The chain couples TRBV2 to TRBJ2-2; the D gene is possibly TRBD1 (6 bases). V lost 0 bases to trimming and J lost 0 bases, with 11 bases between them. Germline lookup yields CDR1 SNHLY and CDR2 FYNNEI. This CDR3 comprises 17 residues. In DNA, the CDR3 is TGTGCCAGCAGTGAAGCGGGGGCCGTAGCGAACACCGGGGAGCTGTTTTTT. It is translated as CASSEAGAVANTGELFF.

This chain uses TRBV19 with TRBJ1-2; D gene ambiguous. This CDR3 contains 13 residues. Germline V gene data show CDR1 as LNHDA and CDR2 as SQIVND (reference sequence). V was pared by 6 bases and J by 2 bases, with 10 bases between. CDR3: CASSIWGNYGYTF. DNA for the CDR3: TGTGCCAGTAGCATCTGGGGAAACTATGGCTACACCTTC.

The chain has TRBV19 and TRBJ2-1; D is ambiguous. The CDR3 totals 12 residues. V was clipped by 1 base and J by 12 bases, with 10 bases between them. Germline V gene data show CDR1 as LNHDA and CDR2 as SQIVND (reference sequence). This CDR3 reads CASSIGPLGQFF. CDR3 sequence (DNA): TGTGCCAGTAGTATAGGACCACTGGGGCAGTTCTTC.

The V gene is TRBV5-8, the J gene TRBJ1-2; D is unclear. V was shortened by 2 bases and J by 2 bases, with 1 base between the two germline ends. Per the germline V gene, CDR1 is SGHTS and CDR2 is YDEGEE. The CDR3 has 11 residues. CDR3 nucleotides: TGTGCCAGCAGCTTAAACTATGGCTACACCTTC. This codes for CASSLNYGYTF.

The gene calls are TRBV3-1 (or the pseudogene TRBV3-2) and TRBJ1-5, with D unresolved. Germline CDR1 and CDR2: LGHDT and YNNKEL (reference sequence). The CDR3 contains 13 residues. V was shortened by 4 bases and J by 7 bases, with 11 bases between the two germline ends. Here the CDR3 reads CASSLSTRQPQHF. The CDR3, as DNA: TGTGCCAGCAGCCTCTCAACAAGGCAGCCCCAGCATTTT.

The genes are TRBV6-2 or TRBV6-3 and TRBJ1-5; D perhaps matches TRBD1 (5 bases). The CDR3 sequence is 14 residues long. Trimming removed 1 base at V and 1 base at J, with 5 bases between. Germline V CDR1 and CDR2: MNHEY, SVGEGT. CDR3 residues: CASSYWGSNQPQHF. CDR3 nucleotide sequence: TGTGCCAGCAGTTACTGGGGGAGCAATCAGCCCCAGCATTTT.

The V call is TRBV27, the J call TRBJ1-1; a weak D match, TRBD1 (6 bases). Germline-derived CDR1 and CDR2 are MNHEY and SMNVEV (reference sequence). This CDR3 comprises 16 residues. Deletions cut 6 bases from V and 2 bases from J, with 19 bases between. The CDR3 sequence: CASSLLGGQTNTEAFF. The CDR3 bases are TGTGCCAGCAGCCTCCTGGGAGGACAGACTAACACTGAAGCTTTCTTT.

This rearrangement joins TRBV19 to TRBJ2-7, with 8 bases matching TRBD2. J gave up 5 bases and V 5 bases, and 11 bases lay outside the gene matches. Germline-derived CDR1 and CDR2 are LNHDA and SQIVND (reference sequence). The CDR3 runs to 15 residues. CDR3 protein: CASSPRTSSRDEQYF. The CDR3, as DNA: TGTGCCAGTAGTCCTCGGACTAGCAGTAGGGACGAGCAGTACTTC.

J is TRBJ2-7 and V is TRBV7-2; no clear D. The V gene lost 3 bases and the J gene lost 5 bases, with 11 bases spanning the gap. Germline CDR1 is SGHTA and CDR2 is FQGNSA. This CDR3 contains 13 residues. CDR3 in DNA: TGTGCCAGCAGCTTCAAAGGGCTCCACGAGCAGTACTTC. Translated: CASSFKGLHEQYF.

Note on this clone: A read error may account for a junction end that differs from germline. This rearrangement joins TRBV7-7 to TRBJ2-3; D is unclear. Germline V gene sequence: CDR1 SSHAT, CDR2 FNYEAQ (reference sequence). CDR3 length equals 13 residues. CDR3 residues: CASSPSSTDTQYF. As DNA, the CDR3 is TGTGCTAGCAGCCCCTCTAGCACAGATACGCAGTATTTT.

The DNA of the CDR3 is TGTGCCAGCTCACCACATCAGGCAGGAGGACCTGGGGCTGAAGCTTTCTTT. Amino acid sequence: CASSPHQAGGPGAEAFF. The chain carries TRBV18 and TRBJ1-1; unclear D gene. The CDR3 runs to 17 residues. V lost 1 base and J 6 bases, leaving 21 bases between the germline ends. CDR1 KGHSH and CDR2 LQKENI come from the germline V gene.

Within the sample, this clone is medium-sized. The rearrangement uses TRBV5-4 and TRBJ1-4; TRBD1 might be the D (6 bases). V gave up 1 base and J gave up 7 bases, with 14 bases separating them. CDR1 SGHNT and CDR2 YYREEE come from the germline V gene (reference sequence). The CDR3 length is 15 residues. The CDR3 coding sequence is TGTGCCAGCAGCTTGAGAGTAGGAGGGGGTGAAAAACTGTTTTTT. Protein product: CASSLRVGGGEKLFF. Full variable domain (outside the CDR3, taken from reference TRBV5-4 and TRBJ1-4): ETGVTQSPTHLIKTRGQQVTLRCSSQSGHNTVSWYQQALGQGPQFIFQYYREEENGRGNFPPRFSGLQFPNYSSELNVNALELDDSALYLCASSLRVGGGEKLFFGSGTQLSVL.

The V and J genes are TRBV5-4 and TRBJ2-5; 8 nucleotides agree with TRBD1. Trimming removed 4 bases from V and 5 bases from J; junction bases left unmatched: 10. The germline V gene has CDR1 SGHNT and CDR2 YYREEE (reference sequence). This CDR3 is built from 15 residues. CDR3 amino acids: CASSDPQGAGETQYF. In DNA form, the CDR3 reads TGTGCCAGCAGCGACCCCCAGGGGGCGGGGGAGACCCAGTACTTC.

This chain connects TRBV2 to TRBJ1-2; no definite D call. Trimming stripped 5 bases from V and 2 bases from J, with 12 bases between. The CDR3 runs to 14 residues. The V gene's germline CDR1 is SNHLY and CDR2 FYNNEI. CDR3: CASSPYPANYGYTF. CDR3 coding DNA: TGTGCCAGCAGTCCTTACCCAGCGAACTATGGCTACACCTTC.

This chain uses TRBV27 with TRBJ2-7; D is perhaps TRBD1 (6 bases). V dropped 2 bases and J dropped 5 bases, with 13 bases sitting between them. CDR3 size: 14 residues. CDR1 and CDR2 (germline): MNHEY, SMNVEV (reference sequence). This CDR3 is CASSLQGPQHEQYF. In nucleotides, the CDR3 is TGTGCCAGCAGTTTACAGGGGCCCCAACACGAGCAGTACTTC.

The V and J genes are TRBV24-1 and TRBJ1-2; no firm D call. V lost 5 bases and J lost 2, with 5 bases in between. Germline V gene data show CDR1 as KGHDR and CDR2 as SFDVKD. The CDR3 sequence is 12 residues long. In nucleotides, the CDR3 is TGTGCCACCAGTGCCGGAAACTATGGCTACACCTTC. Encoded protein: CATSAGNYGYTF.

The chain carries TRBV19 and TRBJ2-1; TRBD2 matches 11 bases. CDR1 LNHDA and CDR2 SQIVND come from the germline V gene (reference sequence). With V trimmed by 7 bases and J by 0 bases, 8 bases remained unmatched. CDR3 size: 17 residues. CDR3 loop: CASKLAGALSSYNEQFF. CDR3 sequence (DNA): TGTGCCAGTAAACTAGCGGGGGCCCTGAGCTCCTACAATGAGCAGTTCTTC.

This chain uses TRBV5-4 with TRBJ2-3; D possibly matches TRBD1 or TRBD2 (6 bases each). CDR3 length: 16 residues. Germline assignment: CDR1 SGHNT and CDR2 YYREEE (reference sequence). V lost 0 bases to trimming and J lost 1 base, with 12 bases between them. The CDR3 loop reads CASSLGGASGTDTQYF. The CDR3 DNA is TGTGCCAGCAGCTTGGGGGGGGCTAGCGGCACAGATACGCAGTATTTT.

V and J are TRBV7-2 and TRBJ1-1; TRBD1 matches at 9 bases. CDR3 length: 15 amino acids. From germline, CDR1 is SGHTA and CDR2 FQGNSA. Losses at the gene ends were 5 bases for V and 2 bases for J; bases not matched to a gene: 6. The CDR3 reads CASSPRQGVNTEAFF. CDR3 nucleotides: TGTGCCAGCAGCCCAAGACAGGGGGTAAACACTGAAGCTTTCTTT.

This clone was counted once. V gene TRBV4-2 combines with J gene TRBJ2-7; D is uncertain. Deletions cut 0 bases from V and 4 bases from J, with 13 bases between. The germline V gene encodes CDR1 LGHNA and CDR2 YNFKEQ. The CDR3 length is 15 residues. The CDR3 nucleotides read TGTGCCAGCAGCCAAGATGTTGCGACCGGGTACGAGCAGTACTTC. Translation gives CASSQDVATGYEQYF.

The genes are TRBV9 and TRBJ1-6, with a possible D match to TRBD1 (6 bases). Germline loops: CDR1 SGDLS, CDR2 YYNGEE. Between the trimmed V and J ends, which lost 4 bases and 0 bases, there was a span of 20 bases. The CDR3 spans 19 residues. CDR3 loop: CASSPSTGGTSSYNSPLHF. DNA for the CDR3: TGTGCCAGCAGCCCATCGACCGGAGGGACAAGCTCCTATAATTCACCCCTCCACTTT.

The rearrangement joins TRBV2 to TRBJ2-5; D gene uncertain. CDR1 SNHLY and CDR2 FYNNEI come from the germline V gene. This CDR3 contains 13 residues. Trimming pared 7 bases from V and 4 bases from J, leaving 13 bases between. DNA of the CDR3: TGTGCCAGCAATGCCGACACGATAGAGACCCAGTACTTC. It is translated as CASNADTIETQYF.

This rearrangement joins TRBV6-5 to TRBJ1-6, with D perhaps matching TRBD1 (5 bases). The ends were cut back, 8 bases at V and 9 bases at J, with 14 bases in the middle. Germline assignment: CDR1 MNHEY and CDR2 SVGAGI. CDR3 size: 13 residues. CDR3 DNA: TGTGCCAGCTGCGGGGGAATGACTTCACCCCTCCACTTT. Its protein is CASCGGMTSPLHF.

This clone was seen only once. The V and J genes are TRBV5-1 and TRBJ1-3; TRBD1 might be the D (5 bases). CDR1 is SGHRS and CDR2 is YFSETQ in the germline V gene. CDR3 length: 17 amino acids. The germline V and J ends were trimmed by 0 bases and 0 bases, with 13 bases remaining between them. In nucleotides, the CDR3 is TGCGCCAGCAGCTTGGTTGAAAGGGGTTTCTCTGGAAACACCATATATTTT. It translates to CASSLVERGFSGNTIYF.

This clone has only one observation. The chain carries TRBV3-1 (or the pseudogene TRBV3-2) and TRBJ1-4; D not certain. This CDR3 is built from 14 residues. CDR1 is LGHDT and CDR2 is YNNKEL in the germline V gene (reference sequence). Trimming removed 2 bases at V and 5 bases at J, with 9 bases between. The CDR3 coding sequence is TGTGCCAGCAGCCAACTACGGCTGAATGAAAAACTGTTTTTT. Translation: CASSQLRLNEKLFF.